The rows below give T cell receptor beta chains drawn from one sample of a study of vaccination effects on CD4 cells after COVID-19. No antigens are known for them. The assay was immunoSEQ multiplex PCR, and TCRdb's table has in-frame clones only and misses some. The sample holds 62,000 or so clones, 75% to 90% seen once. The sample in question was CD4+ T cells from PBMCs cultured with SARS-CoV-2 spike peptides, obtained before COVID-19 vaccination. The receptors stem from a human donor who received a COVID-19 vaccine. The CDR3 runs from the conserved cysteine through the conserved F or W. D genes are given only for firm matches. The size field is filled for only some rows; it gives once, few, many or a size class.

TRBV2	TRBJ2-6	.	.	TGTGCCAGCAGGAGGGACTCTGGGGCCAACGTCCTGACTTTC	CASRRDSGANVLTF
TRBV7-6	TRBJ1-2	.	.	TGTGCCAGCAGTCTGAACCCGGGCAGGGGCTATGGCTACACCTTC	CASSLNPGRGYGYTF
TRBV11-2	TRBJ2-2	.	.	TGTGCCAGCAGCCAACGGGGTGGGGGCCCCGGGGAGCTGTTTTTT	CASSQRGGGPGELFF
TRBV24-1	TRBJ2-3	.	.	TGTGCCACCAGTTGGGGAACAGATACGCAGTATTTT	CATSWGTDTQYF
TRBV5-1	TRBJ1-4	once	.	TGCGCCAGCCGTATCGGACACGATGAAAAACTGTTTTTT	CASRIGHDEKLFF
TRBV4-1	TRBJ2-2	few	.	TGCGCCAGCAGCCAAGATCAATGGCGGGGTGGGCGGAGTGGGGAGCTGTTTTTT	CASSQDQWRGGRSGELFF
TRBV3-1/TRBV3-2	TRBJ1-1	few	.	TGTGCCAGCAGCCGAACCCGATCAGGGTACACTGAAGCTTTCTTT	CASSRTRSGYTEAFF
TRBV5-1	TRBJ2-1	.	TRBD1	TGCGCCAGCAGCTTGAGGCAGGGGGCTTACAATGAGCAGTTCTTC	CASSLRQGAYNEQFF
TRBV7-3	TRBJ2-5	.	TRBD2	TGTGCCAGCAGCTTAGGTCTAGCGGGGGGGCTTGGAGAGACCCAGTACTTC	CASSLGLAGGLGETQYF
TRBV14	TRBJ2-3	.	.	TGTGCCAGCAGCCTCCCCGCCCATACGCAGTATTTT	CASSLPAHTQYF
TRBV18	TRBJ2-3	.	.	TGTGCCAGCTCACTCCGTCAATCCAGCACAGATACGCAGTATTTT	CASSLRQSSTDTQYF
TRBV6-6	TRBJ1-1	.	.	TGTGCCACCAGGGAGACAGGATTGAACACTGAAGCTTTCTTT	CATRETGLNTEAFF
TRBV18	TRBJ1-5	.	TRBD1	TGTGCCAGCTCACCTGGGACAGATCAGCCCCAGCATTTT	CASSPGTDQPQHF
TRBV18	TRBJ1-1	few	.	TGTGCCAGCTCACCAGATATGGGATCTGAAGCTTTCTTT	CASSPDMGSEAFF
TRBV5-1	TRBJ1-5	.	.	TGCGCCAACCCGGTTTTCTGGAGCAATCAGCCCCAGCATTTT	CANPVFWSNQPQHF
TRBV2	TRBJ1-5	.	.	TGTGCCAGCAGGGCGGGGTCCGACGTGCAGCATTTT	CASRAGSDVQHF
TRBV7-2	TRBJ2-2	few	TRBD2	TGTGCCAGCAGCTTCTCTACGTTAGCGGGGAGCACCGGGGAGCTGTTTTTT	CASSFSTLAGSTGELFF
TRBV29-1	TRBJ1-3	.	.	TGCAGCGTGGTTGAAAACGCCTCTGGAAACACCATATATTTT	CSVVENASGNTIYF
TRBV6-6	TRBJ1-5	once	TRBD1	TGTGCCAGCAGTGACTCTGGGACAGATAGCAATCAGCCCCAGCATTTT	CASSDSGTDSNQPQHF
TRBV18	TRBJ2-5	.	.	TGTGCCAGCTCACCACCCACCGTCCAAGAGACCCAGTACTTC	CASSPPTVQETQYF
TRBV5-8	TRBJ2-1	few	.	TGTGCCAGCAGCTGGACCTTCAATGAGCAGTTCTTC	CASSWTFNEQFF
TRBV5-1	TRBJ1-3	.	.	TGCGCCAGCAGCTCGGCGGCGGATGGAAACACCATATATTTT	CASSSAADGNTIYF
TRBV6-4	TRBJ2-2	.	.	TGTGCCAGCAGTGGGACAGCGAACACCGGGGAGCTGTTTTTT	CASSGTANTGELFF
TRBV19	TRBJ2-2	.	TRBD1	TGTGCCAGTACCCCCACAACACAGGGGGGCTTAAGGAAGTACACCGGGGAGCTGTTTTTT	CASTPTTQGGLRKYTGELFF
TRBV5-1	TRBJ2-1	.	.	TGCGCCAGCAGCTTGGGAGGGGCCACCTACAATGAGCAGTTCTTC	CASSLGGATYNEQFF
TRBV15	TRBJ1-2	.	TRBD1	TGTGCCACCAGCAGAGGGGGGACAGGGGTTTACTATGGCTACACCTTC	CATSRGGTGVYYGYTF
TRBV15	TRBJ2-5	.	.	TGTGCCACCAGCAGAAAAACAGGGATGGGAGAGACCCAGTACTTC	CATSRKTGMGETQYF
TRBV6-6	TRBJ1-5	.	TRBD1	TGTGCCAGCAGTCCAGAGACAGGGGGAGTCAATCAGCCCCAGCATTTT	CASSPETGGVNQPQHF
TRBV7-2	TRBJ2-3	.	.	TGTGCCAGCGGCGTATCACGCACAGATACGCAGTATTTT	CASGVSRTDTQYF
TRBV5-1	TRBJ2-5	.	.	TGCGCCAGCCTCGGCGGAGAGACCCAGTACTTC	CASLGGETQYF
TRBV19	TRBJ2-3	.	.	TGTGCCAGTAGTCCCGGGGGCGGGGGCCGCACAGATACGCAGTATTTT	CASSPGGGGRTDTQYF
TRBV5-6	TRBJ2-5	few	.	TGTGCCAGCAGCTTGGGGCAGGCCCGCCAAGAGACCCAGTACTTC	CASSLGQARQETQYF
TRBV5-1	TRBJ1-2	once	TRBD1	TGCGCCAGCAGCCTCATTGACAGGGCGTATGGCTACACCTTC	CASSLIDRAYGYTF
TRBV19	TRBJ2-2	few	.	TGTGCCAGTACCATAGAGCCCAGGAACACCGGGGAGCTGTTTTTT	CASTIEPRNTGELFF
TRBV5-1	TRBJ2-1	.	.	TGCGCCAGCAGCAGAATGATGGATGAGCAGTTCTTC	CASSRMMDEQFF
TRBV28	TRBJ2-1	few	.	TGTGCCAGCAACGGTGATGTCTCCTACAATGAGCAGTTCTTC	CASNGDVSYNEQFF
TRBV5-1	TRBJ2-6	.	.	TGCGCCAGCAGCTTGGTTGACGGGGCCAACGTCCTGACTTTC	CASSLVDGANVLTF
TRBV4-3	TRBJ1-1	.	.	TGCGCCAGCAGCCAGGAATCGAACACTGAAGCTTTCTTT	CASSQESNTEAFF
TRBV6-5	TRBJ1-5	once	TRBD1	TGTGCCAGCAGCGGACAGGCTTTCAATCAGCCCCAGCATTTT	CASSGQAFNQPQHF
TRBV19	TRBJ1-5	.	.	TGTGCCAGTAGAATCCAGGCTGATAGCAATCAGCCCCAGCATTTT	CASRIQADSNQPQHF
TRBV19	TRBJ2-6	.	.	TGTGCCAGTCAGGGACACAGCTCTGGGGCCAACGTCCTGACTTTC	CASQGHSSGANVLTF
TRBV7-2	TRBJ1-6	.	.	TGTGCCAGCAGCTTGGGCCTCGGGTATAATTCACCCCTCCACTTT	CASSLGLGYNSPLHF
TRBV5-1	TRBJ2-2	few	.	TGCGCCAGCAGCTTACTAAACAGGGTCGGGACCGGGGAGCTGTTTTTT	CASSLLNRVGTGELFF
TRBV18	TRBJ1-1	.	.	TGTGCCAGCTCACCGGGACAGAACACTGAAGCTTTCTTT	CASSPGQNTEAFF
TRBV27	TRBJ1-1	.	TRBD1	TGTGCCAGCAGGCCGACAGGGGGGCACACTGAAGCTTTCTTT	CASRPTGGHTEAFF
TRBV6-2/TRBV6-3	TRBJ1-1	.	.	TGTGCCAGCAGTTACTCGTTCACCGACACTGAAGCTTTCTTT	CASSYSFTDTEAFF
TRBV27	TRBJ1-2	.	TRBD1	TGTGCCAGCAGTTTATCGAGGGGACAGGGGGACTATGGCTACACCTTC	CASSLSRGQGDYGYTF
TRBV10-2	TRBJ2-3	.	TRBD2	TGCGCCAGCAGTGAGGATGTACTAGCGGTGTTCGGGGATACGCAGTATTTT	CASSEDVLAVFGDTQYF
TRBV20-1	TRBJ2-1	.	.	TGCAGTGCTAGAGGGACTCGCCAGTTCTTC	CSARGTRQFF
TRBV6-5	TRBJ1-1	.	.	TGTGCCAGCAGTTACGGCGTGGTGAACACTGAAGCTTTCTTT	CASSYGVVNTEAFF
TRBV18	TRBJ2-5	.	TRBD2	TGTGCCAGCTCGTCGAGCGTAGCGGGGGAGACCCAGTACTTC	CASSSSVAGETQYF
TRBV7-2	TRBJ2-2	.	.	TGTGCCAGCAGCTTAGTCGGGGAGCTGTTTTTT	CASSLVGELFF
TRBV4-2	TRBJ2-5	.	TRBD2	TGTGCCAGCAGCCGAACAGGACAAAGGGGAGGGGAGACCCAGTACTTC	CASSRTGQRGGETQYF
TRBV2	TRBJ1-5	.	TRBD1	TGTGCCAGCAGCCAGGACAGGGGAGGGGATCAGCCCCAGCATTTT	CASSQDRGGDQPQHF
TRBV18	TRBJ1-1	.	.	TGTGCCAGCTCACCAACATTGAACACTGAAGCTTTCTTT	CASSPTLNTEAFF
TRBV7-9	TRBJ2-1	.	.	TGTGCCAGCAGCCGGACAGACAATGAGCAGTTCTTC	CASSRTDNEQFF
TRBV20-1	TRBJ1-1	.	.	TGCAGCGCGGGGGGCTCTCCGGGAGCTTTCTTT	CSAGGSPGAFF
TRBV7-9	TRBJ1-5	.	.	TGTGCCAGCAGCTTAACGGCAGGGGAGAATCAGCCCCAGCATTTT	CASSLTAGENQPQHF
TRBV7-2	TRBJ1-1	.	.	TGTGCCAGCAGCTTAAGGTGGGGAAACACTGAAGCTTTCTTT	CASSLRWGNTEAFF
TRBV21-1	TRBJ1-1	.	.	TGTGCCAGCAGCTACCGTCGGGGACGGAACACTGAAGCTTTCTTT	CASSYRRGRNTEAFF